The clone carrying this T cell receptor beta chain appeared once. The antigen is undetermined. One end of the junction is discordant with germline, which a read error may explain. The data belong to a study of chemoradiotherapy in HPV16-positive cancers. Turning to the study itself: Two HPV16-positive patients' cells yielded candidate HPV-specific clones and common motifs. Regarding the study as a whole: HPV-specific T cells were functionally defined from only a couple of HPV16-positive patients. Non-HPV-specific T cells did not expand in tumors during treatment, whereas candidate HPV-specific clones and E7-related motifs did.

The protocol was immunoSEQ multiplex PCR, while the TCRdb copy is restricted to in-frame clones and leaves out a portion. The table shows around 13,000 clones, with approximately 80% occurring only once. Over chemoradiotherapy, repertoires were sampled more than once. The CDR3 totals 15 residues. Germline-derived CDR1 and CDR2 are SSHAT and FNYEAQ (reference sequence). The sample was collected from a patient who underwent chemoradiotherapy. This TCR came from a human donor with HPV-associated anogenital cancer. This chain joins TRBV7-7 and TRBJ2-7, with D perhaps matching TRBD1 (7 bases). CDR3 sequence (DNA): TGTGCTAGCAGCTTAGGGCAGGGGGGCCACTACGAGCAGTACTTC. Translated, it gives CASSLGQGGHYEQYF.